Described below is a single T cell receptor (beta chain) sequence and its context. The record originates from a study of blood T cell repertoires in COVID-19. At the level of the study: Sources were T cells, B-cell-depleted T cells, or PBMCs; the material itself was cDNA or gDNA.

With 0 bases clipped from V and 4 bases from J, the junction kept 8 bases outside the gene matches. The CDR3 is 16 amino acids. In germline, CDR1 is SGHRS, CDR2 YFSETQ. Clones were sequenced by immunoSEQ multiplex PCR, and TCRdb holds only the in-frame ones, with some missing. The sample has 150,000 to 200,000 clones, almost 80% seen once. This rearrangement joins TRBV5-1 to TRBJ2-5; 8 bases fit TRBD2. Sequencing was performed on peripheral blood. The clonotype comes from a man in his sixties with active or convalescent COVID-19. The CDR3 nucleotides read TGCGCCAGCAGCTTGGCAGCGGGAGCCCGGGGAGAGACCCAGTACTTC. It encodes CASSLAAGARGETQYF.